These 29 T cell receptor beta chains originate from one sample sequenced in a study of cytotoxic CD8 clonotypes in ibrutinib-treated CLL. TCRdb's table, derived via immunoSEQ multiplex PCR, lists solely in-frame clones and lacks some. This sample yields about 310,000 clones, of which about 80% are seen a single time; more than 6% belongs to the top ten. The sample in question was PBMCs, obtained before ibrutinib treatment. The receptors stem from a human donor with chronic lymphocytic leukemia.

This clone was recorded only once. The J gene is TRBJ2-6, the V gene TRBV4-2; D might be TRBD2 (6 bases). Trimming stripped 2 bases from V and 1 base from J, with 12 bases between. The CDR3 loop spans 17 amino acids. Germline assignment: CDR1 LGHNA and CDR2 YNFKEQ. The CDR3 sequence is CASSQPGLQSGANVLTF. The CDR3 coding sequence is TGTGCCAGCAGCCAACCGGGACTTCAGTCTGGGGCCAACGTCCTGACTTTC.

V is TRBV29-1 and J is TRBJ1-1; D unclear. Germline CDR1 reads SQVTM; CDR2 reads ANQGSEA. V gave up 6 bases and J gave up 4 bases, with 15 bases separating them. There are 13 residues in the CDR3. The CDR3 region is CSVREGRTTEAFF. CDR3 sequence (DNA): TGCAGCGTCCGAGAGGGCAGGACCACTGAAGCTTTCTTT. Combining the CDR3 with reference TRBV29-1 and TRBJ1-1 gives the whole variable domain SAVISQKPSRDICQRGTSLTIQCQVDSQVTMMFWYRQQPGQSLTLIATANQGSEATYESGFVIDKFPISRPNLTFSTLTVSNMSPEDSSIYLCSVREGRTTEAFFGQGTRLTVV.

In nucleotides, the CDR3 is TGTGCCACCCAAGTGGGGGGCCGACCTGAAGCTTTCTTT. Translating gives CATQVGGRPEAFF. J is TRBJ1-1 and V is TRBV10-3; TRBD1 might be the D (6 bases). This CDR3 has 13 residues. In germline, CDR1 is ENHRY, CDR2 SYGVKD. Trimming pared 10 bases from V and 6 bases from J, leaving 18 bases between.

V and J are TRBV6-1 and TRBJ2-1; D might be TRBD2 (6 bases). The germline gives CDR1 MNHNS, CDR2 SASEGT. V was pared by 3 bases and J by 5 bases, with 14 bases between. The CDR3 covers 15 residues. The CDR3 sequence is CASSDWREWDNEQFF. The CDR3 coding sequence is TGTGCCAGCAGTGACTGGAGGGAGTGGGACAATGAGCAGTTCTTC.

The rearrangement uses TRBV19 and TRBJ1-5; possible D gene TRBD1, 5 bases. This CDR3 comprises 12 residues. Deletions cut 9 bases from V and 2 bases from J, with 8 bases between. Per germline, CDR1 LNHDA and CDR2 SQIVND (reference sequence). CDR3 nucleotides: TGTGCCAGCGGGGGGGGCAATCAGCCCCAGCATTTT. The encoded protein is CASGGGNQPQHF.

This clone was detected ten times or more. The chain has TRBV27 and TRBJ1-4, with D possibly being TRBD1 (6 bases). The CDR3 totals 12 residues. Germline CDR1 MNHEY, CDR2 SMNVEV (reference sequence). V lost 7 bases and J lost 8, with 11 bases in between. The CDR3 region is CASKTGQEKLFF. As DNA, the CDR3 is TGTGCCAGCAAGACAGGTCAAGAAAAACTGTTTTTT.

The V call is TRBV6-1, the J call TRBJ2-5; D is unclear. The CDR3 spans 12 residues. Germline V CDR1 and CDR2: MNHNS, SASEGT. Deletions cut 3 bases from V and 5 bases from J, with 7 bases between. The CDR3 reads CASSDLRETQYF. The CDR3 DNA sequence: TGTGCCAGCAGTGATCTAAGGGAGACCCAGTACTTC.

V and J are TRBV14 and TRBJ2-7; D is possibly TRBD1 (7 bases). Trimming shortened V by 0 bases and J by 7 bases, and 13 bases separated the two germline ends. Looked up from germline, CDR1 is SGHDN and CDR2 is FVKESK. CDR3 length: 14 amino acids. CDR3 in amino acids: CASSQDLTGREQYF. The CDR3 DNA follows: TGTGCCAGCAGCCAAGATTTGACAGGGAGGGAGCAGTACTTC. Filled out from reference TRBV14 and TRBJ2-7, the complete variable domain reads EAGVTQFPSHSVIEKGQTVTLRCDPISGHDNLYWYRRVMGKEIKFLLHFVKESKQDESGMPNNRFLAERTGGTYSTLKVQPAELEDSGVYFCASSQDLTGREQYFGPGTRLTVT.

The chain links TRBV19 to TRBJ2-1; TRBD2 is a possible D gene (5 bases). V was pared by 0 bases and J by 7 bases, with 19 bases between. Germline lookup yields CDR1 LNHDA and CDR2 SQIVND (reference sequence). The CDR3 spans 17 residues. Here the CDR3 DNA reads TGTGCCAGTAGTATAGATCCCCCGAGACTACCTGGAAATGAGCAGTTCTTC. Residues: CASSIDPPRLPGNEQFF.

This chain connects TRBV10-1 to TRBJ2-7; D uncertain. The CDR3 extends over 16 amino acids. Deletions cut 3 bases from V and 2 bases from J, with 17 bases between. The germline CDR1 and CDR2 sequences are WNHNN and SYGVQD (reference sequence). The CDR3 loop is CASSESPERRTYEQYF. CDR3 bases: TGCGCCAGCAGTGAATCCCCGGAGCGTCGCACCTACGAGCAGTACTTC.

The chain joins TRBV14 to TRBJ2-7; D is perhaps TRBD1 (6 bases). V shed 1 base and J shed 2 bases, with 18 bases lying between them. Germline V gene data show CDR1 as SGHDN and CDR2 as FVKESK. This CDR3 comprises 17 residues. As DNA, the CDR3 is TGTGCCAGCAGCCAAGGGGTCGGGCAGGGGAGAACCTACGAGCAGTACTTC. It yields the protein CASSQGVGQGRTYEQYF.

The rearrangement joins TRBV4-3 to TRBJ1-1; 7 nucleotides align to TRBD1. CDR1 is LGHNA and CDR2 is YSLEER in the germline V gene. V trimming: 2 bases; J trimming: 0 bases; junction bases outside the gene matches: 3. This CDR3 comprises 15 residues. The CDR3, as DNA: TGCGCCAGCAGCCAAAGGGGGCCGGTGAACACTGAAGCTTTCTTT. Residues: CASSQRGPVNTEAFF.

The chain employs TRBV28 and TRBJ1-2; D ambiguous. V lost 10 bases, J lost 4 bases, and 16 bases lay in between. Germline CDR1 MDHEN, CDR2 SYDVKM. The CDR3 loop spans 13 amino acids. CDR3 in amino acids: CATRTGGFYGYTF. The CDR3 coding sequence is TGTGCCACCCGAACGGGTGGGTTCTATGGCTACACCTTC.

The J gene is TRBJ2-2, the V gene TRBV19; D might be TRBD1 (6 bases). Germline loops: CDR1 LNHDA, CDR2 SQIVND (reference sequence). The CDR3 runs 13 residues. V was cut by 6 bases and J by 5 bases, with 10 bases left in between. The DNA of the CDR3 is TGTGCCAGTAGCTTACAGGGTACCGGGGAGCTGTTTTTT. It codes for CASSLQGTGELFF. Variable domain in full (rest from reference TRBV19 and TRBJ2-2): DGGITQSPKYLFRKEGQNVTLSCEQNLNHDAMYWYRQDPGQGLRLIYYSQIVNDFQKGDIAEGYSVSREKKESFPLTVTSAQKNPTAFYLCASSLQGTGELFFGEGSRLTVL.

The chain combines TRBV14 with TRBJ2-7, with D hard to call. V lost 1 base and J 8 bases, leaving 18 bases between the germline ends. The V gene's germline CDR1 is SGHDN and CDR2 FVKESK. The CDR3 consists of 15 residues. The CDR3 region has the DNA TGTGCCAGCAGCCAAGTTTCGGGTCCCACCTTGAAGCAGTACTTC. Its translation is CASSQVSGPTLKQYF.

This clone was recorded a few times. The chain uses TRBV4-1 and TRBJ2-7; D perhaps matches TRBD1 (5 bases). Germline V gives CDR1 MGHRA, CDR2 YSYEKL. This CDR3 comprises 16 residues. V was pared by 0 bases and J by 2 bases, with 14 bases between. The CDR3 DNA follows: TGCGCCAGCAGCCAAGATATGGTGCTCAGGGCCTACGAGCAGTACTTC. Amino acids: CASSQDMVLRAYEQYF.

The rearrangement uses TRBV5-4 and TRBJ2-3; no clear D. There are 14 residues in the CDR3. V was clipped by 3 bases and J by 5 bases, with 13 bases between them. Germline CDR1 SGHNT, CDR2 YYREEE (reference sequence). The CDR3 sequence is CASSSSLLEDTQYF. CDR3 nucleotides: TGTGCCAGCAGCTCCTCCCTGTTGGAAGATACGCAGTATTTT.

This chain uses TRBV5-4 with TRBJ1-1, with D unresolved. The germline V gene encodes CDR1 SGHNT and CDR2 YYREEE (reference sequence). V gave up 3 bases and J gave up 1 base, with 4 bases separating them. This CDR3 spans 12 amino acids. In DNA, the CDR3 is TGTGCCAGCAGCTCCCAGAACACTGAAGCTTTCTTT. Translated: CASSSQNTEAFF.

CDR3 region: CASSEGHGTYEQYF. The CDR3 nucleotides are TGTGCCAGCAGTGAAGGACACGGGACCTACGAGCAGTACTTC. This chain uses TRBV6-1 with TRBJ2-7; D is possibly TRBD2 (5 bases). Trimming left V 1 base short and J 2 bases short, with 9 bases between. Looked up from germline, CDR1 is MNHNS and CDR2 is SASEGT. This CDR3 is 14 amino acids long.

V is TRBV7-9 and J is TRBJ1-2, with D possibly matching TRBD1 (5 bases). Germline CDR1 and CDR2: SEHNR and FQNEAQ (reference sequence). V was cut by 8 bases and J by 8 bases, with 12 bases left in between. CDR3 size: 11 residues. Here the CDR3 DNA reads TGTGCCAGCGAGGGGAGGCGCGGCTACACCTTC. It encodes CASEGRRGYTF.

The J gene is TRBJ2-2, the V gene TRBV2, with a possible D match to TRBD2 (5 bases). The CDR3 extends over 12 amino acids. In germline, CDR1 is SNHLY, CDR2 FYNNEI. The V and J ends lost 6 bases and 6 bases respectively, with 8 bases between them. The CDR3 coding sequence is TGTGCCAGCAGGAGGGATGCCGGGGAGCTGTTTTTT. This sequence encodes CASRRDAGELFF.

This chain links TRBV5-4 with TRBJ2-7; D is perhaps TRBD1 (6 bases). From germline, CDR1 is SGHNT and CDR2 YYREEE (reference sequence). Trimming stripped 4 bases from V and 1 base from J, with 12 bases between. This CDR3 is built from 14 residues. Here the CDR3 reads CASSRHTGSYEQYF. CDR3 coding DNA: TGTGCCAGCAGCCGCCATACAGGGTCCTACGAGCAGTACTTC.

This clone was seen only a few times. The J gene is TRBJ2-7, the V gene TRBV27; TRBD2 is a possible D gene (6 bases). The germline CDR1 and CDR2 sequences are MNHEY and SMNVEV (reference sequence). This CDR3 is built from 13 residues. V lost 8 bases to trimming and J lost 3 bases, with 14 bases between them. CDR3 DNA sequence: TGTGCCAGCTCAACGGGAGCGGGCTACGAGCAGTACTTC. Protein: CASSTGAGYEQYF.

V usage is TRBV6-5 and J usage is TRBJ2-5, with TRBD1 as a possible D gene (6 bases). V lost 2 bases to trimming and J lost 2 bases, with 15 bases between them. Germline V gene data show CDR1 as MNHEY and CDR2 as SVGAGI. The CDR3 is made up of 16 amino acids. The CDR3 bases are TGTGCCAGCAGTTACCTTCCAGGGACACCTCAAGAGACCCAGTACTTC. Translating gives CASSYLPGTPQETQYF.

The chain couples TRBV28 to TRBJ2-2; D gene uncertain. V was pared by 3 bases and J by 6 bases, with 8 bases between. The germline gives CDR1 MDHEN, CDR2 SYDVKM. CDR3 length equals 13 residues. The CDR3 sequence: CASSFFVPGELFF. In DNA, the CDR3 is TGTGCCAGCAGTTTTTTTGTCCCCGGGGAGCTGTTTTTT.

The J gene is TRBJ2-2, the V gene TRBV7-2; 8 positions match TRBD2. The CDR3 has 15 amino acids. The V gene's germline CDR1 is SGHTA and CDR2 FQGNSA. The ends lost 3 bases at V and 7 bases at J; junction bases unmatched: 7. The CDR3 region is CASSLVTSDDGELFF. DNA for the CDR3: TGTGCCAGCAGCTTGGTGACTAGCGATGACGGGGAGCTGTTTTTT.

This clone was seen just once. The chain is built from TRBV9 and TRBJ2-3, with 8 positions matching TRBD2. The V segment lost 0 bases and the J segment 5 bases; nucleotides outside the gene matches: 8. The CDR3 loop spans 16 amino acids. The germline V gene has CDR1 SGDLS and CDR2 YYNGEE. CDR3 DNA: TGTGCCAGCAGCGTAGTGCCGGGAGGGCCTGAAGATACGCAGTATTTT. Translated, it gives CASSVVPGGPEDTQYF.

This sequence joins TRBV7-6 and TRBJ1-5, with 7 bases lining up with TRBD1. Germline CDR1 SGHVS, CDR2 FNYEAQ. Trimming cost V 5 bases and J 3 bases; bases outside gene matches: 4. The CDR3 contains 14 residues. The CDR3 DNA reads TGTGCCAGCAGCGTACAGGGGACCAATCAGCCCCAGCATTTT. Encoded protein: CASSVQGTNQPQHF.

The chain has TRBV27 and TRBJ2-3, with a weak D call TRBD2 (7 bases). The ends were cut back, 4 bases at V and 5 bases at J, with 16 bases in the middle. The germline V gene has CDR1 MNHEY and CDR2 SMNVEV (reference sequence). This CDR3 has 15 amino acids. The CDR3 loop reads CASSWEGERGDTQYF. CDR3 sequence (DNA): TGTGCCAGCAGTTGGGAGGGGGAGAGGGGAGATACGCAGTATTTT.